Below are 8 T cell receptor beta chains sequenced from a single sample in a study of T cell responses to AZD1222 COVID-19 vaccine. TCRdb's table, derived via immunoSEQ multiplex PCR, lists solely in-frame clones and lacks some. Found here are some 120,000 clones, roughly 88% of them singletons; the top ten hold around a tenth. This specimen consisted of peripheral blood, obtained on day 0 of AZD1222 vaccination. The receptors come from an adult in good health.

The V and J genes are TRBV10-3 and TRBJ1-2; D gene unclear. V was trimmed by 2 bases and J by 7 bases, leaving 17 bases between them. This CDR3 region has 15 residues. CDR1 is ENHRY, CDR2 SYGVKD, per germline. In DNA form, the CDR3 reads TGTGCCATCAGTGAGGCTCTACAGATTGGAAGTGGCTACACCTTC. Translation: CAISEALQIGSGYTF.

This clone was seen a handful of times. The rearrangement links TRBV9 to TRBJ1-2; D gene uncertain. Germline-derived CDR1 and CDR2 are SGDLS and YYNGEE. The CDR3 spans 14 residues. The V end was cut by 2 bases, the J end by 8 bases, with 16 bases between. Here the CDR3 reads CASSVGLGFSGYTF. The CDR3 bases are TGTGCCAGCAGCGTTGGACTCGGCTTCAGCGGCTACACCTTC.

The chain is built from TRBV7-2 and TRBJ1-1, with 8 bases lining up with TRBD1. Germline V gene sequence: CDR1 SGHTA, CDR2 FQGNSA. The CDR3 totals 15 residues. With 2 bases clipped from V and 6 bases from J, the junction kept 8 bases outside the gene matches. CDR3 in DNA: TGTGCCAGCAGCTTACCGCGGACAGGGCGGGCTGAAGCTTTCTTT. Its translation: CASSLPRTGRAEAFF.

This clone was counted once. The chain recombines TRBV15 with TRBJ2-7; possible D gene TRBD2, 5 bases. V lost 0 bases, J lost 0 bases, and 9 bases lay in between. Looked up from germline, CDR1 is LNHNV and CDR2 is YYDKDF (reference sequence). The CDR3 covers 15 residues. In DNA, the CDR3 is TGTGCCACCAGCAGAGACCGAGAGGGCTCCTACGAGCAGTACTTC. Amino acid sequence: CATSRDREGSYEQYF.

The chain joins TRBV19 to TRBJ1-2; possibly TRBD1 for D (5 bases). Trimming removed 4 bases from V and 4 bases from J, with 13 bases in between. The CDR3 contains 14 residues. The germline V gene has CDR1 LNHDA and CDR2 SQIVND (reference sequence). CDR3 DNA: TGTGCCAGTAGTAGGGGAAGGGGCACCTATGGCTACACCTTC. It encodes CASSRGRGTYGYTF.

This chain joins TRBV6-5 and TRBJ2-6, with no clear D. V was pared by 2 bases and J by 0 bases, with 8 bases between. Germline V gives CDR1 MNHEY, CDR2 SVGAGI. The CDR3 sequence is 16 residues long. Here the CDR3 reads CASSYITISGANVLTF. The CDR3 DNA follows: TGTGCCAGCAGTTACATAACGATCTCTGGGGCCAACGTCCTGACTTTC.

The genes are TRBV5-1 and TRBJ1-2, with TRBD1 matching over 8 bases. The V segment lost 4 bases and the J segment 3 bases; nucleotides outside the gene matches: 5. Per germline, CDR1 SGHRS and CDR2 YFSETQ. This CDR3 contains 14 residues. The CDR3 DNA is TGCGCCAGCAGCATACAGGGGGAAGACTATGGCTACACCTTC. Translation: CASSIQGEDYGYTF. The full variable domain, with the rest looked up from reference TRBV5-1 and TRBJ1-2, is KAGVTQTPRYLIKTRGQQVTLSCSPISGHRSVSWYQQTPGQGLQFLFEYFSETQRNKGNFPGRFSGRQFSNSRSEMNVSTLELGDSALYLCASSIQGEDYGYTFGSGTRLTVV.

The chain is built from TRBV6-5 and TRBJ1-3; no clear D gene. Germline V gene data show CDR1 as MNHEY and CDR2 as SVGAGI. V gave up 0 bases and J gave up 4 bases, with 10 bases separating them. This CDR3 spans 15 amino acids. The CDR3 reads CASSYSGNLGNTIYF. DNA of the CDR3: TGTGCCAGCAGTTACTCGGGAAACCTGGGAAACACCATATATTTT.